The 30 T cell receptor beta chains presented below share a single source sample, sequenced in a study of lymphopenia after photon versus proton radiotherapy. Clones were read by immunoSEQ multiplex PCR, and TCRdb kept only the in-frame ones, dropping some. The repertoire holds around 19,000 clones, with roughly 81% as singletons. The material was peripheral blood, obtained from a patient treated with photon-based radiotherapy. These receptors were obtained from a woman in her fifties or sixties with pancreatic cancer.

This rearrangement joins TRBV7-9 to TRBJ2-1, with 14 bases identical to TRBD2. Germline lookup yields CDR1 SEHNR and CDR2 FQNEAQ (reference sequence). CDR3 length equals 15 residues. The trim removed 5 bases at V and 8 bases at J, leaving 5 bases unmatched. CDR3 region: CASSKGTSGRDEQFF. In DNA form, the CDR3 reads TGTGCCAGCAGCAAGGGGACTAGCGGGAGAGATGAGCAGTTCTTC.

V usage is TRBV18 and J usage is TRBJ2-1; TRBD2 matches 12 bases. The CDR3 is 17 residues long. V was pared by 4 bases and J by 5 bases, with 9 bases of the junction left unmatched. Germline CDR1 is KGHSH and CDR2 is LQKENI. This chain's CDR3 is CASSRRTSGTDHNEQFF. The CDR3 coding sequence is TGTGCCAGCTCACGTCGGACTAGCGGGACCGACCACAATGAGCAGTTCTTC.

The chain has TRBV9 and TRBJ2-2; 12 nucleotides match TRBD2. With V trimmed by 4 bases and J by 3 bases, 4 bases remained unmatched. The length of the CDR3 is 16 residues. Germline values: CDR1 SGDLS, CDR2 YYNGEE. The CDR3 sequence: CASSPGLAGHTGELFF. The CDR3 DNA reads as TGTGCCAGCAGCCCAGGACTAGCGGGACACACCGGGGAGCTGTTTTTT.

This chain joins TRBV28 and TRBJ2-2; TRBD2 matches 8 bases. V was clipped by 6 bases and J by 6 bases; unmatched bases: 6. The CDR3 consists of 14 residues. Germline V gene lookup returns CDR1 MDHEN and CDR2 SYDVKM. DNA of the CDR3: TGTGCCAGCAGGAAGGGACTAGTCGCCGGGGAGCTGTTTTTT. Its translation: CASRKGLVAGELFF.

J is TRBJ2-7 and V is TRBV4-1, with TRBD2 matching 9 bases. Germline values: CDR1 MGHRA, CDR2 YSYEKL. Trimming cost V 3 bases and J 3 bases; bases outside gene matches: 0. The CDR3 consists of 13 residues. CDR3 amino acids: CASSQREGYEQYF. DNA of the CDR3: TGCGCCAGCAGCCAGCGGGAGGGCTACGAGCAGTACTTC.

The gene calls are TRBV7-2 and TRBJ2-7; D not certain. V was pared by 0 bases and J by 1 base, with 10 bases between. There are 15 residues in the CDR3. Germline CDR1 SGHTA, CDR2 FQGNSA. CDR3 nucleotides: TGTGCCAGCAGCTTAGCTGTTCTAGGTTCCTACGAGCAGTACTTC. This encodes CASSLAVLGSYEQYF.

V usage is TRBV9 and J usage is TRBJ2-1; D may be TRBD1 (6 bases). The germline gives CDR1 SGDLS, CDR2 YYNGEE. With 3 bases removed from V and 0 bases from J, the gap between germline ends came to 7 bases. The CDR3 totals 14 residues. CDR3: CASSGDISYNEQFF. The CDR3 region has the DNA TGTGCCAGCAGCGGGGACATCTCCTACAATGAGCAGTTCTTC.

The gene calls are TRBV5-8 and TRBJ2-2; 9 positions agree with TRBD2. V gave up 4 bases and J gave up 2 bases; unmatched junction bases: 9. This CDR3 region has 17 residues. Germline lookup yields CDR1 SGHTS and CDR2 YDEGEE. DNA for the CDR3: TGTGCCAGCAGCCTACTCCAGCTAGCGGGAAACACCGGGGAGCTGTTTTTT. Amino acid sequence: CASSLLQLAGNTGELFF. Complete variable domain (other parts from reference TRBV5-8 and TRBJ2-2): EAGVTQSPTHLIKTRGQQATLRCSPISGHTSVYWYQQALGLGLQFLLWYDEGEERNRGNFPPRFSGRQFPNYSSELNVNALELEDSALYLCASSLLQLAGNTGELFFGEGSRLTVL.

V gene TRBV19 combines with J gene TRBJ1-2; 7 nucleotides agree with TRBD1. Trimming took 6 bases from V and 4 from J; bases not matched to a gene: 8. In germline, CDR1 is LNHDA, CDR2 SQIVND (reference sequence). The CDR3 covers 14 residues. The CDR3 loop is CASSDRAGGYGYTF. CDR3 DNA: TGTGCCAGTAGCGACAGGGCGGGCGGCTATGGCTACACCTTC.

As to this clone: Different DNA sequences within this sample yield the same CDR3. This rearrangement joins TRBV11-2 to TRBJ1-5; D uncertain. V shed 1 base and J shed 2 bases, with 6 bases lying between them. The CDR3 is made up of 14 amino acids. Germline V gene data show CDR1 as SGHAT and CDR2 as FQNNGV. CDR3 sequence reads: CASSLGVGNQPQHF. The CDR3 DNA sequence: TGTGCCAGCAGCTTAGGAGTGGGCAATCAGCCCCAGCATTTT.

The genes are TRBV9 and TRBJ2-1; 9 bases align to TRBD2. This CDR3 is built from 15 residues. V was clipped by 1 base and J by 9 bases; unmatched bases: 8. The germline gives CDR1 SGDLS, CDR2 YYNGEE. The CDR3 protein is CASSVQAGGLGEQFF. The DNA of the CDR3 is TGTGCCAGCAGCGTACAAGCGGGAGGATTGGGTGAGCAGTTCTTC.

This clone has only one observation. This rearrangement joins TRBV15 to TRBJ2-1, with 9 positions matching TRBD1. Trimming removed 5 bases from V and 2 bases from J; junction bases left unmatched: 10. Per germline, CDR1 LNHNV and CDR2 YYDKDF (reference sequence). The CDR3 totals 17 residues. CDR3 amino acids: CATSPSPGTGTYNEQFF. The CDR3 bases are TGTGCCACCAGCCCTTCACCCGGGACAGGGACCTACAATGAGCAGTTCTTC.

V and J are TRBV28 and TRBJ2-1; 8 bases align to TRBD2. The J segment lost 5 bases and the V segment lost 5 bases, leaving 5 bases of the junction unmatched. Germline V lookup: CDR1 MDHEN, CDR2 SYDVKM. This CDR3 comprises 14 residues. CDR3 nucleotide sequence: TGTGCCAGCAGTCCGGGAGGGGCTCACAATGAGCAGTTCTTC. Residues: CASSPGGAHNEQFF. Full variable domain (outside the CDR3, taken from reference TRBV28 and TRBJ2-1): DVKVTQSSRYLVKRTGEKVFLECVQDMDHENMFWYRQDPGLGLRLIYFSYDVKMKEKGDIPEGYSVSREKKERFSLILESASTNQTSMYLCASSPGGAHNEQFFGPGTRLTVL.

The sample holds a few counts of this clone. The V gene is TRBV6-1, the J gene TRBJ2-7; D uncertain. CDR1 is MNHNS, CDR2 SASEGT, per germline. V was cut by 6 bases and J by 3 bases, with 15 bases left in between. The CDR3 is made up of 14 amino acids. The CDR3 loop is CASRDPDIIYEQYF. The CDR3 coding sequence is TGTGCCAGCAGGGACCCCGACATAATCTACGAGCAGTACTTC.

The chain joins TRBV7-2 to TRBJ2-3; 7 bases match TRBD2. The CDR3 has 15 residues. After removal of 5 bases from V and 1 base from J, the junction contained 6 bases not matched to a gene. The germline V gene encodes CDR1 SGHTA and CDR2 FQGNSA. The CDR3 nucleotides read TGTGCCAGCAGCCCTGGACTAGTACGCACAGATACGCAGTATTTT. Amino acids: CASSPGLVRTDTQYF.

The chain recombines TRBV6-6 with TRBJ2-7; D ambiguous. The germline CDR1 and CDR2 sequences are MNHNY and SVGAGI (reference sequence). Trimming cost V 4 bases and J 0 bases, with 4 bases left between them. This CDR3 is 12 amino acids long. CDR3 nucleotides: TGTGCCAGCAGTTTGAGCTCCTACGAGCAGTACTTC. Its translation: CASSLSSYEQYF.

The gene calls are TRBV11-3 and TRBJ2-1; TRBD1 aligns across 9 bases. CDR1 SGHNT and CDR2 YENEEA come from the germline V gene. The J segment lost 5 bases and the V segment lost 6 bases, leaving 2 bases of the junction unmatched. The CDR3 consists of 13 residues. The CDR3 reads CASRQGADNEQFF. The CDR3 region has the DNA TGTGCCAGCAGACAGGGGGCGGACAATGAGCAGTTCTTC. The full variable domain, rest sourced from reference TRBV11-3 and TRBJ2-1, is EAGVVQSPRYKIIEKKQPVAFWCNPISGHNTLYWYLQNLGQGPELLIRYENEEAVDDSQLPKDRFSAERLKGVDSTLKIQPAELGDSAVYLCASRQGADNEQFFGPGTRLTVL.

The V and J genes are TRBV9 and TRBJ2-3; D gene ambiguous. Germline loops: CDR1 SGDLS, CDR2 YYNGEE. V shed 0 bases and J shed 0 bases, with 5 bases lying between them. The CDR3 spans 14 residues. The CDR3 reads CASSVDQSTDTQYF. As DNA, the CDR3 is TGTGCCAGCAGCGTAGATCAGAGCACAGATACGCAGTATTTT.

This clone was observed a single time. The V gene is TRBV29-1, the J gene TRBJ2-2, with a possible D match to TRBD1 (5 bases). Per germline, CDR1 SQVTM and CDR2 ANQGSEA. The CDR3 runs to 14 residues. Trimming took 4 bases from V and 0 from J, leaving 9 bases between them. This CDR3 is CSVAQGTNTGELFF. CDR3 sequence (DNA): TGCAGCGTTGCCCAGGGAACGAACACCGGGGAGCTGTTTTTT.

This chain connects TRBV30 to TRBJ2-7, with D possibly TRBD1 on 5 matching bases. Per germline, CDR1 GTSNPN and CDR2 SVGIG (reference sequence). V was cut by 4 bases and J by 3 bases, with 13 bases left in between. This CDR3 region has 13 residues. The CDR3 DNA is TGTGCCTGGACAGGGCAGTTTTACTACGAGCAGTACTTC. It yields the protein CAWTGQFYYEQYF.

The chain uses TRBV19 and TRBJ2-6; 9 positions agree with TRBD1. The CDR3 is 16 amino acids. From germline, CDR1 is LNHDA and CDR2 SQIVND (reference sequence). The trim removed 5 bases at V and 3 bases at J, leaving 5 bases unmatched. Here the CDR3 DNA reads TGTGCCAGTAGTCAAGGACAGGGGTATGGGGCCAACGTCCTGACTTTC. Its translation: CASSQGQGYGANVLTF.

This clone was counted a few times. The chain has TRBV7-9 and TRBJ2-3; a weak D match, TRBD2 (6 bases). Trimming pared 7 bases from V and 4 bases from J, leaving 18 bases between. Germline lookup yields CDR1 SEHNR and CDR2 FQNEAQ (reference sequence). The CDR3 length is 15 residues. CDR3 nucleotide sequence: TGTGCCAGCACCCCTTGGGGGACTGAGGCAGATACGCAGTATTTT. This gives the protein CASTPWGTEADTQYF.

The V gene is TRBV14, the J gene TRBJ1-2; tentatively, D is TRBD1 (6 bases). This CDR3 is built from 15 residues. V was shortened by 0 bases and J by 7 bases, with 15 bases between the two germline ends. Per germline, CDR1 SGHDN and CDR2 FVKESK. CDR3 nucleotide sequence: TGTGCCAGCAGCCAAGATGTGGGGGGGGCGCCTGGCTACACCTTC. Its protein product is CASSQDVGGAPGYTF.

The J gene is TRBJ1-5, the V gene TRBV11-3, with TRBD1 as a possible D gene (6 bases). Germline lookup yields CDR1 SGHNT and CDR2 YENEEA. This CDR3 spans 16 amino acids. Trimming shortened V by 7 bases and J by 1 base, and 17 bases separated the two germline ends. CDR3 region: CASTYAPTGSNQPQHF. In DNA, the CDR3 is TGTGCCAGCACTTATGCTCCGACAGGAAGCAATCAGCCCCAGCATTTT.

The chain recombines TRBV6-5 with TRBJ1-5, with 9 bases identical to TRBD1. Germline values: CDR1 MNHEY, CDR2 SVGAGI. CDR3 length: 14 residues. V shed 6 bases and J 5 bases; nucleotides not matched to a gene: 5. The CDR3 DNA follows: TGTGCCAGCAGGCTTACAGGGGGCCATCAGCCCCAGCATTTT. It encodes CASRLTGGHQPQHF.

The chain couples TRBV10-3 to TRBJ1-1; D is unresolved. Germline CDR1 is ENHRY and CDR2 is SYGVKD. V lost 2 bases, J lost 4 bases, and 8 bases lay in between. The CDR3 consists of 13 residues. The CDR3 DNA is TGTGCCATCAGTGAGGGGCGTCCCACTGAAGCTTTCTTT. Translation: CAISEGRPTEAFF.

The chain combines TRBV16 with TRBJ2-1; 9 bases align to TRBD2. The ends lost 0 bases at V and 0 bases at J; junction bases unmatched: 6. Germline V gives CDR1 KGHSY, CDR2 FQNENV. The CDR3 is made up of 18 amino acids. CDR3 sequence (DNA): TGTGCCAGCAGCCAATCGGGACTAGCTGGAAGCTCCTACAATGAGCAGTTCTTC. This codes for CASSQSGLAGSSYNEQFF.

The chain carries TRBV5-1 and TRBJ1-1; 7 nucleotides line up with TRBD1. Per the germline V gene, CDR1 is SGHRS and CDR2 is YFSETQ. The CDR3 consists of 15 residues. With 4 bases clipped from V and 1 base from J, the junction kept 7 bases outside the gene matches. The CDR3 loop is CASSTHRGANTEAFF. In DNA form, the CDR3 reads TGCGCCAGCAGCACCCACAGGGGTGCGAACACTGAAGCTTTCTTT.

The gene calls are TRBV6-5 and TRBJ1-5; a weak D match, TRBD1 (6 bases). V was clipped by 5 bases and J by 6 bases, with 8 bases between them. CDR1 is MNHEY, CDR2 SVGAGI, per germline. This CDR3 has 12 amino acids. CDR3 in amino acids: CASSAQGQPQHF. The CDR3 bases are TGTGCCAGCAGTGCACAGGGTCAGCCCCAGCATTTT.

This chain uses TRBV18 with TRBJ1-1, with TRBD1 matching over 7 bases. J was trimmed by 1 base and V by 3 bases; bases with no gene match: 5. The CDR3 runs 15 residues. From germline, CDR1 is KGHSH and CDR2 LQKENI. The CDR3 DNA follows: TGTGCCAGCTCACCTCGACAGGGCTCGAACACTGAAGCTTTCTTT. Encoded protein: CASSPRQGSNTEAFF.